This TCR beta chain was documented in a study of shared clonotypes between healthy human individuals (TCRdb year 2020). With respect to the entire study: The cohort comprised two women and three men aged 18 to 49 years. For each donor, CD4 naive and CD4 memory were each run on three plates, CD8 naive on two plates, and CD8 memory on one plate. To estimate repertoire size and how much clonotypes are shared between individuals, the study performed deep sequencing of blood TCR repertoires from about five healthy adults. Libraries were prepared and TCR repertoires were sequenced by different laboratories using diverse techniques, in order to increase sequencing depth and limit assay-specific biases. Per donor, leukapheresis produced somewhere between about 0.94 and 9 billion PBMCs. General conclusions and limits of the study: Higher generation probabilities were observed for clonotypes shared by all four sorted-subset donors than for non-shared clonotypes. Based on pairwise subsampling, the degree of clonotype sharing among donors was expected to be affected by sequencing depth. Sampling was restricted to blood, and TCR repertoires in tissue are likely to differ from TCR repertoires in blood. Sharing across a few donors was observed for approximately 5% of naive CD4, over 3% of naive CD8, 2.3% of memory CD4, and around 0.4% of memory CD8 clonotypes. Larger estimated clonotype richness was generally found for naive subsets than for memory subsets. Rarefaction of sorted-subset datasets indicated incomplete sequencing despite the large sequencing depth. Because the study included a small number of donors, the genetic and exposure-history diversity represented was limited.

With regard to this clone: Its antigen remains undetermined. No much larger clone is present one base from it, and per-base qualities are unavailable.

Donors were healthy HIV-negative adults with no recently reported acute infections or vaccinations. Every donor was a Caucasian adult residing in Nashville, Tennessee, USA. Magnetic negative selection was used to enrich CD4+ T cells, after which naive cells were positively selected on CD45RA and the negative fraction became the memory subset. After blood collection by leukapheresis, PBMCs were isolated using Ficoll-Histopaque density gradient centrifugation and then cryopreserved in the vapor phase of liquid nitrogen. Purity and quantity of every magnetically sorted T cell population were checked by analytical flow cytometry. From each sorted fraction, genomic DNA was isolated and quantified by UV absorbance on a Nanodrop 2000c. V and J lose 6 bases and 5 bases, and a span of 7 bases separates them. The CDR3 sequence holds 11 residues, the cysteine and phenylalanine included. Just CDR3 DNA is preserved here, 33 bases in frame from base 1. CDR1 is given as MNHGY and CDR2 as SVAAGI, both from the germline V gene.

Using the deep immunoSEQ assay, TCR CDR3 regions were amplified from genomic DNA by multiplex PCR. Genomic DNA extracted from each cell subset was distributed evenly over all wells of several immunoSEQ 96-well plates, and each plate served as one replicate. For sorted subsets, roughly 200 ng of genomic DNA, equivalent to some 30,000 T cell genomes, went into each replicate PCR. The purified libraries were quantified using a Qubit 3.0 fluorometer, sized with a Bioanalyzer 2100, and then quantified again using the KAPA Library Quantification kit. Each immunoSEQ 96-well plate was sequenced on its own single-read 150-cycle Illumina NextSeq 550 flow cell. The paper's data handling went like this. Because the immunoSEQ output held only junctional sequences and lacked quality scores, the filtering could not match the filtering applied to full-length reads. To assign V/J genes and CDR3, sequences were annotated against IMGT germline references using PyIR, a Python wrapper for IgBLAST v1.9. Reads were filtered out if the reads had weak V/J assignments (E-value above 1e-6), no CDR3, stop codons, out-of-frame junctions, or ambiguous translated residues. V3J clonotypes were defined as sequences sharing an identical inferred V gene, J gene, and CDR3 amino acid sequence. Percentage overlap between repertoires was computed as shared unique clonotypes divided by the size of the smaller repertoire. Three approaches were used to assess repertoire richness: RTK rarefaction, the Chao1 estimator, and Recon v2.1 estimates of unobserved clonotypes. Generation probabilities were computed with OLGA for all TCRbeta clonotypes obtained by the gDNA method from a handful of donors. TCRdb provides this immuneACCESS table in a form limited to in-frame rearrangements. Some clones are lacking; in checked studies, under half of them reflect an unresolved V gene, and why the rest are absent is not known. D and trimming come from the DNA, and the V and J calls and clone size come from that table. Across this sample there are some 1,100,000 clones, with more than 75% seen only once. 0.5% to 0.6% of the sample lies in the top ten.

This clonotype was sampled from a man younger than 35 in good health. Some clones in this sample may be carry-over from other donors' samples. The sequencing input was memory CD4+ T cells from PBMCs. The cell subset or site label here, explained by the study, means: CD45RA-negative fraction. The rearrangement joined TRBV6-9 to TRBJ2-5, with the identity of the D gene unclear. The CDR3 region: CASRTRETQYF. The DNA sequence is TGTGCCAGCAGGACGCGGGAGACCCAGTACTTC.